These 18 T cell receptor beta chains came from one sample sequenced in a study of blood T cell repertoires in COVID-19. The assay was immunoSEQ multiplex PCR, and TCRdb's table has in-frame clones only and misses some. Here the sample spans fewer than 400,000 clones, nearly 90% being singletons. Sequencing input: PBMCs or T cells enriched from blood (not recorded which). The receptors were gathered from a woman between 25 and 40 years old who had recovered from COVID-19.

The table lists this clone with a count of one. The J gene is TRBJ2-2, the V gene TRBV5-1; 7 bases map to TRBD1. The CDR3 extends over 15 amino acids. In germline, CDR1 is SGHRS, CDR2 YFSETQ. Trimming at V came to 3 bases and at J to 7 bases, leaving 9 bases not matched to a gene. CDR3 residues: CASSYWDSPLGELFF. The CDR3 DNA sequence: TGCGCCAGCAGCTACTGGGACAGCCCTCTCGGGGAGCTGTTTTTT.

This sequence joins TRBV27 and TRBJ2-5, with 12 bases aligning to TRBD2. V was pared by 6 bases and J by 6 bases, with 11 bases of the junction left unmatched. CDR1 is MNHEY, CDR2 SMNVEV, per germline (reference sequence). The CDR3 runs 16 residues. The CDR3: CASRPTSGGPAKTQYF. The DNA for the CDR3 is TGTGCCAGCAGACCGACTAGCGGGGGCCCCGCCAAGACCCAGTACTTC.

V gene TRBV7-9 combines with J gene TRBJ1-4; 9 nucleotides line up with TRBD1. The CDR3 is made up of 14 amino acids. The junction had 3 bases not matched to a gene; V was cut back by 5 bases and J by 5 bases. CDR1 and CDR2 from the germline V gene are SEHNR and FQNEAQ (reference sequence). The CDR3 is CASSPGQGNEKLFF. As DNA, the CDR3 is TGTGCCAGCAGCCCGGGACAGGGAAATGAAAAACTGTTTTTT.

The J gene is TRBJ2-7, the V gene TRBV9; D ambiguous. The CDR3 spans 15 residues. In germline, CDR1 is SGDLS, CDR2 YYNGEE. V was clipped by 0 bases and J by 2 bases, with 12 bases between them. The CDR3 DNA reads as TGTGCCAGCAGCGTAGCTTTCGGCGGAACCTACGAGCAGTACTTC. It specifies CASSVAFGGTYEQYF.

The gene calls are TRBV12-5 and TRBJ2-2; TRBD2 might be the D (7 bases). The CDR3 loop spans 16 amino acids. From germline, CDR1 is LGHNT and CDR2 FRNRAP. V gave up 2 bases and J gave up 4 bases, with 14 bases separating them. CDR3 in amino acids: CASGLRGATGTGELFF. The CDR3 nucleotides are TGTGCTAGTGGTTTGCGGGGGGCTACCGGCACCGGGGAGCTGTTTTTT.

This clone has a single count. The rearrangement uses TRBV30 and TRBJ2-7; 7 bases align to TRBD2. Germline CDR1 is GTSNPN and CDR2 is SVGIG (reference sequence). Germline trimming cut 4 bases from V and 0 bases from J; bases unmatched to any gene: 3. CDR3 length: 13 residues. CDR3 loop: CAWNAGVSYEQYF. CDR3 nucleotide sequence: TGTGCCTGGAATGCGGGAGTCTCCTACGAGCAGTACTTC.

The rearrangement joins TRBV30 to TRBJ1-2; 9 bases are a match to TRBD1. The CDR3 runs 16 residues. The V gene end was trimmed by 2 bases and the J gene end by 1 base; junction bases not matched to a gene: 8. Germline V lookup: CDR1 GTSNPN, CDR2 SVGIG (reference sequence). The CDR3 region is CAWSQEGTGINYGYTF. Written as DNA, the CDR3 is TGTGCCTGGAGTCAGGAGGGGACAGGGATTAACTATGGCTACACCTTC.

The CDR3 sequence is CASGRSGGVEAFF. The CDR3, as DNA: TGTGCTAGTGGTAGATCAGGGGGCGTTGAAGCTTTCTTT. The chain has TRBV12-5 and TRBJ1-1, with 8 bases aligning to TRBD1. With V trimmed by 5 bases and J by 7 bases, 6 bases remained unmatched. The CDR3 spans 13 residues. Germline assignment: CDR1 LGHNT and CDR2 FRNRAP.

The CDR3 loop is CSASPGWVADTQYF. The CDR3 nucleotides read TGCAGTGCTAGTCCAGGGTGGGTGGCAGATACGCAGTATTTT. This chain links TRBV20-1 with TRBJ2-3; a weak D match, TRBD1 (5 bases). The V end was cut by 3 bases, the J end by 4 bases, with 14 bases between. The CDR3 length is 14 residues. Germline lookup yields CDR1 DFQATT and CDR2 SNEGSKA (reference sequence).

The chain uses TRBV5-1 and TRBJ2-5; the match to TRBD2 covers 9 bases. The V gene's germline CDR1 is SGHRS and CDR2 YFSETQ. With 5 bases clipped from V and 3 bases from J, the junction kept 5 bases outside the gene matches. CDR3 length equals 14 residues. The CDR3 nucleotides are TGCGCCAGCAGACCTATAGCGGGAGAAGAGACCCAGTACTTC. Its translation is CASRPIAGEETQYF.

This sequence joins TRBV28 and TRBJ1-1, with D unclear. The V end was cut by 6 bases, the J end by 2 bases, with 4 bases between. The CDR3 has 11 residues. Germline CDR1 is MDHEN and CDR2 is SYDVKM. The DNA of the CDR3 is TGTGCCAGCAGCCAAAACACTGAAGCTTTCTTT. Its protein product is CASSQNTEAFF.

The chain links TRBV6-5 to TRBJ2-7, with 10 positions matching TRBD2. The CDR3 totals 16 residues. Germline V lookup: CDR1 MNHEY, CDR2 SVGAGI. Trimming removed 2 bases from V and 1 base from J; junction bases left unmatched: 5. The CDR3 DNA is TGTGCCAGCAGTTACAGTAGGACTAGCGGTTCCTACGAGCAGTACTTC. This gives the protein CASSYSRTSGSYEQYF.

The chain employs TRBV29-1 and TRBJ1-4, with a weak D call TRBD1 (5 bases). Trimming shortened V by 5 bases and J by 7 bases, and 14 bases separated the two germline ends. This CDR3 has 13 amino acids. CDR1 is SQVTM, CDR2 ANQGSEA, per germline. CDR3 coding DNA: TGCAGCGTTCTCAGGGTCTTGGGTGAAAAACTGTTTTTT. Translating gives CSVLRVLGEKLFF.

The chain carries TRBV9 and TRBJ1-2; D unresolved. In germline, CDR1 is SGDLS, CDR2 YYNGEE. V was shortened by 6 bases and J by 0 bases, with 12 bases between the two germline ends. The CDR3 is 14 residues long. CDR3 amino acids: CASTLGGANYGYTF. The DNA of the CDR3 is TGTGCCAGCACCCTAGGTGGAGCTAACTATGGCTACACCTTC.

In this sample, this clone turned up a few times. V and J are TRBV6-4 and TRBJ2-2, with TRBD2 identical over 9 bases. V shed 6 bases, J shed 6 bases, and the junction held 5 bases outside the gene matches. CDR1 and CDR2 (germline): MRHNA, SNTAGT. The CDR3 is made up of 14 amino acids. CDR3 DNA: TGTGCCAGCAGCTCAGCGGGGGGCGCCGGGGAGCTGTTTTTT. Translating gives CASSSAGGAGELFF.

Here the CDR3 DNA reads TGTGCCTCAGGCCTCTCCTACGAGCAGTACTTC. This codes for CASGLSYEQYF. The rearrangement links TRBV2 to TRBJ2-7, with no clear D. CDR1 SNHLY and CDR2 FYNNEI come from the germline V gene. The CDR3 sequence is 11 residues long. The V gene lost 11 bases and the J gene lost 0 bases, with 8 bases spanning the gap. Full variable domain (rest looked up from reference TRBV2 and TRBJ2-7): EPEVTQTPSHQVTQMGQEVILRCVPISNHLYFYWYRQILGQKVEFLVSFYNNEISEKSEIFDDQFSVERPDGSNFTLKIRSTKLEDSAMYFCASGLSYEQYFGPGTRLTVT.

The chain uses TRBV19 and TRBJ1-2; a weak D match, TRBD1 (5 bases). Trimming removed 3 bases from V and 7 bases from J, with 15 bases in between. CDR3 length: 14 residues. Germline V gene lookup returns CDR1 LNHDA and CDR2 SQIVND (reference sequence). CDR3 bases: TGTGCCAGTAGTATCCGGGGCAGGGAGGTTGGCTACACCTTC. Encoded protein: CASSIRGREVGYTF.

This clone turned up a few times. This chain links TRBV7-8 with TRBJ1-5; D may be TRBD1 (5 bases). The CDR3 sequence is 14 residues long. V lost 8 bases and J lost 1, with 12 bases in between. Germline V gives CDR1 SGHVS, CDR2 FQNEAQ. The CDR3 protein is CASGSGVSNQPQHF. In DNA, the CDR3 is TGTGCCAGCGGATCGGGGGTAAGCAATCAGCCCCAGCATTTT.